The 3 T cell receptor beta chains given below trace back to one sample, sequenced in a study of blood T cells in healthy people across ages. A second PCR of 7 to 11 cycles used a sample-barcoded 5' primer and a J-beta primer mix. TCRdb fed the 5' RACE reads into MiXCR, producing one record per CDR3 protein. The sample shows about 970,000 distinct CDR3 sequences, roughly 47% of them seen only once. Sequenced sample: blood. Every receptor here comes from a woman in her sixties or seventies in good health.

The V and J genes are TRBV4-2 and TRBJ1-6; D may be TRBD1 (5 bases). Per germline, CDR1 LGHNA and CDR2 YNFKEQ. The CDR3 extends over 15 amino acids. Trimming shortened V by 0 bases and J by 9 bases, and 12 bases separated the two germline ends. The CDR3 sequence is CASSQDSQESSPLHF. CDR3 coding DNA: TGTGCCAGCAGCCAAGATTCACAGGAGTCTTCACCCCTCCACTTT.

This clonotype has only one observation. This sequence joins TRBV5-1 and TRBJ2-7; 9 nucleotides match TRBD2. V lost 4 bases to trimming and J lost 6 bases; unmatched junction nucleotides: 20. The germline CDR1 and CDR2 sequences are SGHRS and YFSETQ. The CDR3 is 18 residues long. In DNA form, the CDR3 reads TGCGCCAGCAGCACGGGGGGGACTAGCTCAATTTCCTCCAGCGAGCAGTACTTC. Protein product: CASSTGGTSSISSSEQYF.

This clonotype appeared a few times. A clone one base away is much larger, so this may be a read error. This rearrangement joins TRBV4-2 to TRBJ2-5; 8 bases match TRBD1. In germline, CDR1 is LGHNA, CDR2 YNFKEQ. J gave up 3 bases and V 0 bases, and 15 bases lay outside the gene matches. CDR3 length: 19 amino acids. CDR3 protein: CASSQEGFLAAGGEETQYF. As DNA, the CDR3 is TGTGCCAGCAGCCAAGAAGGCTTCCTAGCCGCAGGGGGCGAAGAGACCCAGTACTTC.